Listed below are T cell receptor beta chains from one sample, sequenced in a study of cytomegalovirus exposure and HLA in healthy donors. Sequencing was performed with immunoSEQ multiplex PCR; in TCRdb, only in-frame clones are kept and a portion is missing. The data show about 130,000 clones, around four fifths seen once. Sequencing was done on a sample of PBMCs. The receptors shown here come from a middle-aged man in good health and CMV-seronegative. Each CDR3 is given with its conserved first and last residue. Fields, in order: clone size, D gene, V gene, J gene, CDR3 protein, CDR3 DNA. The D gene is left open where the match is weak. The size field is filled for only some rows; it gives once, few, many or a size class.

>NA|TRBD1|TRBV7-8|TRBJ1-4
CASSRTRTGIGEKLFF
TGTGCCAGCAGCCGCACCCGGACAGGGATTGGTGAAAAACTGTTTTTT
>NA|TRBD1|TRBV27|TRBJ2-7
CASIRDRGFYEQYF
TGTGCCAGCATTAGGGACAGGGGATTTTACGAGCAGTACTTC
>NA|TRBD2|TRBV9|TRBJ2-1
CASSLRTSGSGEQFF
TGTGCCAGCAGCCTGCGGACTAGCGGGAGCGGGGAGCAGTTCTTC
>NA|NA|TRBV13|TRBJ2-7
CASSPTPEGRDYEQYF
TGTGCCAGCAGCCCAACGCCGGAGGGCAGGGACTACGAGCAGTACTTC
>NA|NA|TRBV19|TRBJ1-1
CASSELTEAFF
TGTGCCAGTAGTGAGCTCACTGAAGCTTTCTTT
>NA|NA|TRBV11-2|TRBJ1-1
CASSPSLKAFF
TGTGCCAGCAGCCCCTCCTTAAAAGCTTTCTTT
>NA|NA|TRBV15|TRBJ2-1
CATSRLKRNEQFF
TGTGCCACCAGCAGATTAAAGCGAAATGAGCAGTTCTTC
>NA|TRBD1|TRBV6-6|TRBJ1-2
CASSYDREYGYTF
TGTGCCAGCAGTTACGACAGGGAGTATGGCTACACCTTC
>NA|TRBD1|TRBV7-9|TRBJ2-5
CASSLDRPDKYF
TGTGCCAGCAGCTTGGACAGGCCCGATAAGTACTTC
>NA|NA|TRBV18|TRBJ1-1
CASSPPRVNTEAFF
TGTGCCAGCTCACCACCCAGGGTGAACACTGAAGCTTTCTTT
>NA|TRBD1|TRBV7-9|TRBJ1-1
CASSPWTGVEAFF
TGTGCCAGCAGCCCGTGGACAGGTGTTGAAGCTTTCTTT
>NA|NA|TRBV5-1|TRBJ1-2
CASSLSTDRPYGYTF
TGCGCCAGCAGCTTGTCGACCGACAGGCCCTATGGCTACACCTTC
>NA|NA|TRBV21-1|TRBJ2-1
CASSPGSSGSSYNEQFF
TGTGCCAGCAGCCCGGGGAGTAGCGGGAGTTCCTACAATGAGCAGTTCTTC
>NA|TRBD2|TRBV6-1|TRBJ2-7
CASTELAGGSYEQYF
TGTGCCAGCACCGAGCTAGCGGGAGGCTCCTACGAGCAGTACTTC
>NA|TRBD1|TRBV6-5|TRBJ1-2
CASSRAGGDYGYTF
TGTGCCAGCAGTCGGGCAGGGGGAGACTATGGCTACACCTTC
>NA|NA|TRBV10-3|TRBJ2-6
CAIGDMPSGANVLTF
TGTGCCATCGGGGACATGCCTTCTGGGGCCAACGTCCTGACTTTC
>NA|NA|TRBV19|TRBJ1-6
CASSILHSYNSPLHF
TGTGCCAGTAGTATCTTACACAGCTATAATTCACCCCTCCACTTT
>NA|TRBD1|TRBV9|TRBJ1-3
CASSVGTGESNTIYF
TGTGCCAGCAGCGTCGGGACAGGGGAGTCGAACACCATATATTTT
>NA|NA|TRBV11-2|TRBJ2-3
CASSLPKAADTQYF
TGTGCCAGCAGCTTACCAAAAGCGGCAGATACGCAGTATTTT
>NA|NA|TRBV7-2|TRBJ2-7
CASSPRVVSSYEQYF
TGTGCCAGCAGCCCCAGGGTAGTGAGCTCCTACGAGCAGTACTTC
>few|TRBD1|TRBV27|TRBJ1-2
CASSLYGRQGSGYTF
TGTGCCAGCAGTTTATATGGTCGACAGGGTAGCGGCTACACCTTC
>NA|TRBD1|TRBV7-9|TRBJ2-7
CASSPTGFPYEQYF
TGTGCCAGCAGCCCGACAGGGTTTCCCTACGAGCAGTACTTC
>once|TRBD2|TRBV7-9|TRBJ2-2
CASSEREVNTGELFF
TGTGCCAGCAGCGAGCGGGAGGTCAACACCGGGGAGCTGTTTTTT
>NA|NA|TRBV4-3|TRBJ2-1
CAGSQDFGTPRDEQFF
TGCGCCGGCAGCCAAGATTTTGGGACTCCCCGCGATGAGCAGTTCTTC
>NA|NA|TRBV12-1|TRBJ2-1
CASSLGTRAYNEQFF
TGTGCCAGCAGCTTAGGGACTAGGGCTTACAATGAGCAGTTCTTC
>once|NA|TRBV12-2|TRBJ2-7
CASRLTDPLPGVF
TGTGCAAGTCGCTTAACGGACCCACTCCCCGGGGTTTTC
>once|NA|TRBV19|TRBJ2-5
CASSFDQETQYF
TGTGCCAGTAGTTTCGACCAAGAGACCCAGTACTTC
>few|TRBD1|TRBV18|TRBJ2-7
CASSPVRGQLLKGYEQYF
TGTGCCAGCTCACCGGTCCGGGGACAGTTGTTAAAGGGATACGAGCAGTACTTC
>NA|TRBD1|TRBV7-9|TRBJ2-7
CASSSGQGRPYEQYF
TGTGCCAGCAGTTCCGGACAGGGTAGGCCCTACGAGCAGTACTTC
>NA|NA|TRBV7-6|TRBJ2-2
CASSPDSYTGELFF
TGTGCCAGCAGCCCGGACTCCTACACCGGGGAGCTGTTTTTT
>once|NA|TRBV7-3|TRBJ2-6
CASTNFGANVLTF
TGTGCCAGCACCAACTTTGGGGCCAACGTCCTGACTTTC
>NA|NA|TRBV6-1|TRBJ1-2
CASSPEAADFYGYTF
TGTGCCAGCAGCCCTGAAGCTGCAGACTTCTATGGCTACACCTTC
>once|TRBD1|TRBV27|TRBJ2-5
CASRQGGTETQYF
TGTGCCAGCAGGCAAGGGGGCACGGAGACCCAGTACTTC